The clone carrying this TCR beta chain was recorded many times. Its antigen is currently unknown. These data come from a study of Graves' ophthalmopathy and Graves' hyperthyroidism. The study's findings and limits: Ophthalmopathy could be told apart from stable hyperthyroidism by a 13-signature model (about 88% sensitivity, about 80% specificity). Appearing in blood as well were most expanded thyroid clonotypes above 0.001 frequency.

RNA transcripts were the source from which TCR beta CDR3 regions were amplified. RT-PCR was first run with HTBI primers, then multiplex PCR in a second round. MiXCR, run by TCRdb on the multiplex PCR reads, gives a single entry per CDR3 protein. The table shows over 450,000 distinct CDR3 sequences, with approximately 15% occurring only once. Ophthalmopathy donors were characterized by moderate-to-severe activity, CAS of at least 3, NOSPECS of at least 4, and duration under 3 months. PBMCs had their origin in fresh peripheral blood (10 ml). The receptor comes from a woman aged 25 to 39 with Graves' ophthalmopathy. Material for sequencing was blood.

The CDR3 DNA reads as TGTGCCAGCAGTTACTCGTCGGGAATGAACACTGAAGCTTTCTTT. Translated: CASSYSSGMNTEAFF. The V gene is TRBV6-5, the J gene TRBJ1-1; no clear D gene. The germline V and J ends were trimmed by 0 bases and 0 bases, with 8 bases remaining between them. CDR1 and CDR2 from the germline V gene are MNHEY and SVGAGI. CDR3 length: 15 amino acids.